These T cell receptor beta chains were read from a single sample in a study of cytomegalovirus exposure and HLA in healthy donors. Libraries were prepared by immunoSEQ multiplex PCR; TCRdb keeps only in-frame clonotypes and omits some of them. The sample records roughly 120,000 clones, about 93% being singletons. The material sequenced was PBMCs. The receptors were sampled from a woman aged 18-29 years in good health and CMV-seronegative. The CDR3 runs from the conserved cysteine through the conserved F or W. A D gene is named only where the DNA matches it firmly. The size field is filled for only some rows; it gives once, few, many or a size class.

d_call	v_call	j_call	clone_size	cdr3_nt	cdr3_aa
TRBD2	TRBV9	TRBJ2-1	-	TGTGCCAGCAGCGTAGGGCGGGAGGGCCGAGGTGAGCAGTTCTTC	CASSVGREGRGEQFF
-	TRBV7-9	TRBJ2-1	few	TGTGCCAGCAGATCCACAGGATCGCATGAGCAGTTCTTC	CASRSTGSHEQFF
TRBD2	TRBV4-1	TRBJ2-3	-	TGCGCCAGCAGCCAGGGGACTAACCCTGGCACAGATACGCAGTATTTT	CASSQGTNPGTDTQYF
TRBD2	TRBV5-3	TRBJ2-3	-	TGTGCCAGAAGCCACACACCGGGACTAGAGACAGATACGCAGTATTTT	CARSHTPGLETDTQYF
TRBD1	TRBV6-6	TRBJ2-7	-	TGTGCCAGCAGTCTGACAGGGGTGCCCTACGAGCAGTACTTC	CASSLTGVPYEQYF
TRBD1	TRBV6-1	TRBJ1-5	-	TGTGCCAGCAGGGGGGACAGGGCCGCGGCTCAGCCCCAGCATTTT	CASRGDRAAAQPQHF
-	TRBV5-1	TRBJ2-1	-	TGCGCCAGCAGCTTTTACTTCTTGAATGAGCAGTTCTTC	CASSFYFLNEQFF
-	TRBV25-1	TRBJ1-1	once	TGTGCCAGCAGTGAACTAGGCACTGAAGCTTTCTTT	CASSELGTEAFF
TRBD1	TRBV10-2	TRBJ2-7	-	TGCGCCAGCAGTGTTCGGCAGGGGGCATCCTACGAGCAGTACTTC	CASSVRQGASYEQYF
-	TRBV11-2	TRBJ2-7	-	TGTGCCAGCAGCCAGGCGGGGACAGCGTACGAGCAGTACTTC	CASSQAGTAYEQYF
TRBD1	TRBV13	TRBJ1-2	-	TGTGCCAGCAGCTTAATGGGACAGGGGCTTGGCTACACCTTC	CASSLMGQGLGYTF
-	TRBV10-3	TRBJ1-2	-	TGTGCCATCAGGGATCGACAGCCCAATGGCTACACCTTC	CAIRDRQPNGYTF
-	TRBV11-2	TRBJ1-1	-	TGTGCCAGCAGCCCCACGGGGGGGGTCCCTGAAGCTTTCTTT	CASSPTGGVPEAFF
TRBD1	TRBV2	TRBJ2-7	-	TGTGCCAGCACCTTAGGACAGGGGCGTCTATACGAGCAGTACTTC	CASTLGQGRLYEQYF
-	TRBV10-3	TRBJ2-1	-	TGTGCCATCAGTGACGGTGGGTTGCCGAGCGATGAGCAGTTCTTC	CAISDGGLPSDEQFF
TRBD1	TRBV6-6	TRBJ1-5	-	TGTGCCAGCAGCGAGACAGGGGGCTTGAGCAATCAGCCCCAGCATTTT	CASSETGGLSNQPQHF
-	TRBV10-3	TRBJ2-6	-	TGTGCCATCACAGCGACCTCTGGGGCCAACGTCCTGACTTTC	CAITATSGANVLTF
TRBD1	TRBV7-9	TRBJ2-7	-	TGTGCCAGCAGCTTATCCGGGACAGTCTACGAGCAGTACTTC	CASSLSGTVYEQYF
-	TRBV4-1	TRBJ2-1	once	TGCGCCAGCAGCCCCCTGGGCGGGGGCGAGCAGTTCTTC	CASSPLGGGEQFF
-	TRBV6-1	TRBJ1-5	-	TGTGCCAGCAGCGCGTCAGGCCCTCAGCCCCAGCATTTT	CASSASGPQPQHF
-	TRBV5-4	TRBJ1-1	-	TGTGCCAGCAGCTTGTCCGGGGTGGGCACTGAAGCTTTCTTT	CASSLSGVGTEAFF
-	TRBV6-5	TRBJ1-2	-	TGTGCCAGCAGTCGGGAGAGAGACTATGGCTACACCTTC	CASSRERDYGYTF
TRBD1	TRBV2	TRBJ1-4	-	TGTGCCAGCGTCGGACAGGTCAATGAAAAACTGTTTTTT	CASVGQVNEKLFF
TRBD1	TRBV19	TRBJ2-7	-	TGTGCCAGTAGTATAACAGGGGGTGAGGACGAGCAGTACTTC	CASSITGGEDEQYF